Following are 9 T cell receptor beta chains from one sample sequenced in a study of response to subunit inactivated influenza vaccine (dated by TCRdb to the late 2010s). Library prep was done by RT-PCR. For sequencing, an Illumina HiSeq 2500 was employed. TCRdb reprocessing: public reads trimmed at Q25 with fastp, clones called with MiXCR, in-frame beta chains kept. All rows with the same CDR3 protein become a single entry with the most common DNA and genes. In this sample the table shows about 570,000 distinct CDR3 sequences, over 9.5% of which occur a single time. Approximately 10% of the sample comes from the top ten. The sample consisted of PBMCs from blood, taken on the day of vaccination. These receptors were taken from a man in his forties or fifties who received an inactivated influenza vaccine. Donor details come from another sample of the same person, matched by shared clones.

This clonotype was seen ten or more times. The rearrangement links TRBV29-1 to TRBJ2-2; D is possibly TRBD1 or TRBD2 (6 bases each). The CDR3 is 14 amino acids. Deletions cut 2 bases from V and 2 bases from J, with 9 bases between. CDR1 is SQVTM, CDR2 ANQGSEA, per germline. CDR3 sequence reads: CSVELGGNTGELFF. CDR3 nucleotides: TGCAGCGTTGAATTGGGGGGCAACACCGGGGAGCTGTTTTTT.

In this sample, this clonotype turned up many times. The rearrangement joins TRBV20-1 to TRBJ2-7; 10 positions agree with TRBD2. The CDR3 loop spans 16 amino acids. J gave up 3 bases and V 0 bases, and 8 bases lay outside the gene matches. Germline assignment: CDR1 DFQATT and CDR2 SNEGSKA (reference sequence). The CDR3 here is CSARDILAGDLYEQYF. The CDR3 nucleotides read TGCAGTGCTAGAGATATTCTAGCGGGAGACCTCTACGAGCAGTACTTC.

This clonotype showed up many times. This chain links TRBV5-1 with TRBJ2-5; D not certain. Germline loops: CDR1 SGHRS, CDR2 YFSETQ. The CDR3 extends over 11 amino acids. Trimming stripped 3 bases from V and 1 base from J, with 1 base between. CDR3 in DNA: TGCGCCAGCAGCTCCCAAGAGACCCAGTACTTC. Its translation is CASSSQETQYF. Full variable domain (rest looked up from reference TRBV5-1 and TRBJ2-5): KAGVTQTPRYLIKTRGQQVTLSCSPISGHRSVSWYQQTPGQGLQFLFEYFSETQRNKGNFPGRFSGRQFSNSRSEMNVSTLELGDSALYLCASSSQETQYFGPGTRLLVL.

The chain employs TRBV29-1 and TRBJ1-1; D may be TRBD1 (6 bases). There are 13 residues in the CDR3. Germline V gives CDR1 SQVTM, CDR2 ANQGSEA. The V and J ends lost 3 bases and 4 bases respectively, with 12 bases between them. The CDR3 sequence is CSVDNRVGTEAFF. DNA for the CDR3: TGCAGCGTTGACAACAGGGTGGGCACTGAAGCTTTCTTT.

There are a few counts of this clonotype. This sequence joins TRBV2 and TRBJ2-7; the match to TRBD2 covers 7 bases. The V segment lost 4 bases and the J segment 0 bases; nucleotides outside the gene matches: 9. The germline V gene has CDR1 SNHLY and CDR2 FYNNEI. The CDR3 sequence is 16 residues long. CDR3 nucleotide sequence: TGTGCCAGCAGTGCGCTTCTCGGGGGGAGCTCCTACGAGCAGTACTTC. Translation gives CASSALLGGSSYEQYF. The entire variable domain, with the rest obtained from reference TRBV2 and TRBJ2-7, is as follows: EPEVTQTPSHQVTQMGQEVILRCVPISNHLYFYWYRQILGQKVEFLVSFYNNEISEKSEIFDDQFSVERPDGSNFTLKIRSTKLEDSAMYFCASSALLGGSSYEQYFGPGTRLTVT.

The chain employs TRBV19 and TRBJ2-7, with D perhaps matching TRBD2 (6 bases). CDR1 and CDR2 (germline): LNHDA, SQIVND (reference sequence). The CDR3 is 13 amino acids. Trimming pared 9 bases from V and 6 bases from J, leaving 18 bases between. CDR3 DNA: TGTGCCAGCTCCGGGAGAGGGCTTAGCGAGCAGTACTTC. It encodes CASSGRGLSEQYF.

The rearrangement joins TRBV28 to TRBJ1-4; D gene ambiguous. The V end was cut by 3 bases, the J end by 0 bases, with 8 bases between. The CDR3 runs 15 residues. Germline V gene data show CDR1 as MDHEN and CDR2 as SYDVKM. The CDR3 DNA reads TGTGCCAGCAGTTTGAGGCAGACAACTAATGAAAAACTGTTTTTT. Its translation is CASSLRQTTNEKLFF.

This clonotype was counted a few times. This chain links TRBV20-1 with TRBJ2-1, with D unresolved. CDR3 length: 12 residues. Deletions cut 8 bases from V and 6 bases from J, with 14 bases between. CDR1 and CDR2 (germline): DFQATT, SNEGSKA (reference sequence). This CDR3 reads CSPGRAGNEQFF. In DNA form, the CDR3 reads TGCAGTCCCGGACGGGCCGGCAATGAGCAGTTCTTC.

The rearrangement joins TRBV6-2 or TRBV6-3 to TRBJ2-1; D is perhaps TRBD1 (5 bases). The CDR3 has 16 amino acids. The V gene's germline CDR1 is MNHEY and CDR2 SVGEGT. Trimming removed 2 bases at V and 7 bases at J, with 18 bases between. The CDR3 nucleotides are TGTGCCAGCAGTTACCCGGACCCAAAGGGGATAAATGAGCAGTTCTTC. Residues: CASSYPDPKGINEQFF.